One and the same sample provided the 21 T cell receptor beta chains below, sequenced in a study of regulatory T cells in long-lasting Graves disease (dated by TCRdb to 2020 to 2023). The meaning of the sample's time point label: persistent/refractory GD, antithyroid drugs over 5 years with positive TRAb. For both TCR sequencing and RNA sequencing, RNA was extracted from PBMCs in TRIzol. The library was built by means of multiplex PCR. Sequenced using an Illumina HiSeq 4000. CDR3 regions were amplified by Arm-PCR with iRepertoire HTBI primers to construct TCR beta libraries. The raw public data were reprocessed by TCRdb itself: fastp quality trimming at Q25, MiXCR clonotype calling, in-frame beta chains only. Each CDR3 protein gets just one entry, which takes the most common genes and DNA from the rows behind it. Present in this sample are 350,000 to 450,000 distinct CDR3 sequences, approximately 23% of which were seen just once. The ten most abundant clones make up about 29% of the sample.

This material consisted of peripheral blood mononuclear cells (PBMCs), taken when the disease was refractory, from a patient treated with antithyroid drugs. These receptors were collected from a woman aged 40 to 50 with Graves disease. Donor details come from another sample of the same person, matched by shared clones.

V gene TRBV15 combines with J gene TRBJ1-4; no definite D call. Germline V gene lookup returns CDR1 LNHNV and CDR2 YYDKDF (reference sequence). This CDR3 is 14 amino acids long. Between the trimmed V and J ends, which lost 1 base and 8 bases, there was a span of 11 bases. CDR3 protein: CATSRVQDSEKLFF. The CDR3 region has the DNA TGTGCCACCAGCAGAGTCCAGGATTCCGAAAAACTGTTTTTT.

This clonotype has a handful of counts. The chain carries TRBV10-3 and TRBJ1-5, with 7 bases identical to TRBD1. The CDR3 length is 15 residues. Germline V gives CDR1 ENHRY, CDR2 SYGVKD. After removal of 4 bases from V and 4 bases from J, the junction contained 7 bases not matched to a gene. DNA for the CDR3: TGTGCCATCAGTGCCCGGGACAGCCAGAATCAGCCCCAGCATTTT. It encodes CAISARDSQNQPQHF.

Concerning this clonotype: Given a much more abundant clone one base away, this may be a read error. This sequence joins TRBV20-1 and TRBJ2-7; 11 bases agree with TRBD2. CDR1 DFQATT and CDR2 SNEGSKA come from the germline V gene (reference sequence). The CDR3 sequence is 13 residues long. V was pared by 6 bases and J by 7 bases, with 8 bases of the junction left unmatched. DNA of the CDR3: TGCAGTGCCTCACTAGCGGGAGTGAGAGAGCAGTACTTC. Its protein is CSASLAGVREQYF.

This clonotype was detected ten times or more. Here the CDR3 DNA reads TGCAGTGCTAGAGATTATCGGGAGCAGTACTTC. It translates to CSARDYREQYF. The chain joins TRBV20-1 to TRBJ2-7; the D is unclear. This CDR3 is built from 11 residues. V was cut by 0 bases and J by 7 bases, with 7 bases left in between. Germline CDR1 DFQATT, CDR2 SNEGSKA (reference sequence).

This clonotype was counted at least ten times. Here the CDR3 reads CSASTGTGERDGYTF. The DNA for the CDR3 is TGCAGTGCTAGTACCGGGACAGGGGAACGAGACGGCTACACCTTC. The chain is built from TRBV20-1 and TRBJ1-2, with 10 bases fitting TRBD1. V gave up 3 bases and J gave up 8 bases; unmatched junction bases: 12. The CDR3 runs to 15 residues. CDR1 DFQATT and CDR2 SNEGSKA come from the germline V gene (reference sequence).

The chain is built from TRBV6-1 and TRBJ2-2, with 7 nucleotides matching TRBD1. Trimming at V came to 6 bases and at J to 4 bases, leaving 8 bases not matched to a gene. CDR1 and CDR2 from the germline V gene are MNHNS and SASEGT. This CDR3 contains 15 residues. The CDR3 region has the DNA TGTGCCAGCAGCGCCGGGACAGTCGTCACCGGGGAGCTGTTTTTT. Its translation is CASSAGTVVTGELFF.

This clonotype has ten or more counts. The V gene is TRBV27, the J gene TRBJ2-5; D unclear. CDR3 length: 16 residues. CDR1 is MNHEY and CDR2 is SMNVEV in the germline V gene (reference sequence). Trimming stripped 1 base from V and 5 bases from J, with 17 bases between. CDR3 sequence (DNA): TGTGCCAGCAGTTTATTTGCTAGTAAAAGAGTTGAGACCCAGTACTTC. This sequence encodes CASSLFASKRVETQYF.

V and J are TRBV20-1 and TRBJ1-2; D unclear. The germline CDR1 and CDR2 sequences are DFQATT and SNEGSKA (reference sequence). The CDR3 loop spans 12 amino acids. V lost 5 bases, J lost 5 bases, and 12 bases lay in between. In DNA, the CDR3 is TGCAGTGCTCTTCTCGACCCATATGGCTACACCTTC. It codes for CSALLDPYGYTF.

This rearrangement joins TRBV24-1 to TRBJ2-5; the D is unclear. The CDR3 has 14 amino acids. In germline, CDR1 is KGHDR, CDR2 SFDVKD. Trimming pared 9 bases from V and 0 bases from J, leaving 13 bases between. CDR3 loop: CATGMGYYQETQYF. The CDR3, as DNA: TGTGCCACCGGCATGGGGTACTACCAAGAGACCCAGTACTTC.

This clonotype was recorded many times. The chain carries TRBV5-1 and TRBJ2-4, with D unclear. CDR3 length: 16 residues. Trimming left V 0 bases short and J 6 bases short, with 16 bases between. The germline gives CDR1 SGHRS, CDR2 YFSETQ. CDR3 loop: CASSLGPHVGSNIQYF. The CDR3 nucleotides are TGCGCCAGCAGCTTGGGCCCCCACGTCGGATCAAACATTCAGTACTTC.

V usage is TRBV20-1 and J usage is TRBJ2-2; 9 nucleotides match TRBD2. V gave up 0 bases and J gave up 6 bases; unmatched junction bases: 8. Germline values: CDR1 DFQATT, CDR2 SNEGSKA (reference sequence). The CDR3 is made up of 16 amino acids. The CDR3 loop reads CSARDSRGRVAGELFF. DNA for the CDR3: TGCAGTGCTAGAGATTCCCGCGGGAGGGTCGCCGGGGAGCTGTTTTTT.

This clonotype has more than one count but fewer than ten. Since a much larger clone is just one base distant, this may be a read error. J is TRBJ1-2 and V is TRBV28, with D perhaps TRBD1 (5 bases). Trimming took 5 bases from V and 5 from J, leaving 18 bases between them. Germline values: CDR1 MDHEN, CDR2 SYDVKM. This CDR3 contains 15 residues. CDR3 nucleotide sequence: TGTGCCAGCAGTGCTCCGGGACGGGCGAATTATGGCTACACCTTC. It is translated as CASSAPGRANYGYTF.

J is TRBJ1-1 and V is TRBV7-8; D may be TRBD1 (5 bases). Per germline, CDR1 SGHVS and CDR2 FQNEAQ. This CDR3 spans 15 amino acids. The V end lost 4 bases, the J end lost 4 bases, and 16 bases lay between the germline ends. CDR3 DNA sequence: TGTGCCAGCAGCTCCTCGAGCAGGGTTCTCACTGAAGCTTTCTTT. Translation: CASSSSSRVLTEAFF.

This rearrangement joins TRBV7-9 to TRBJ2-2; D may be TRBD1 (5 bases). Germline-derived CDR1 and CDR2 are SEHNR and FQNEAQ (reference sequence). The CDR3 is made up of 15 amino acids. With 3 bases removed from V and 5 bases from J, the gap between germline ends came to 13 bases. The CDR3 is CASSFVAGSTGELFF. CDR3 DNA: TGTGCCAGCAGCTTCGTCGCAGGGTCTACCGGGGAGCTGTTTTTT. The full variable domain, completed using reference TRBV7-9 and TRBJ2-2, is DTGVSQNPRHKITKRGQNVTFRCDPISEHNRLYWYRQTLGQGPEFLTYFQNEAQLEKSRLLSDRFSAERPKGSFSTLEIQRTEQGDSAMYLCASSFVAGSTGELFFGEGSRLTVL.

This clonotype was observed at least ten times. V gene TRBV29-1 combines with J gene TRBJ1-5, with D hard to call. The CDR3 has 13 residues. Trimming stripped 4 bases from V and 5 bases from J, with 12 bases between. Germline CDR1 and CDR2: SQVTM and ANQGSEA. The CDR3 nucleotides are TGCAGCGTTGGTTATGGGATTGATCAGCCCCAGCATTTT. Translating it yields CSVGYGIDQPQHF.

The chain combines TRBV29-1 with TRBJ1-3; no firm D call. Germline V gives CDR1 SQVTM, CDR2 ANQGSEA. The V and J ends lost 7 bases and 0 bases respectively, with 13 bases between them. The CDR3 runs 14 residues. CDR3 coding DNA: TGCAGCGCTACAAGACAAACCTCTGGAAACACCATATATTTT. Its translation: CSATRQTSGNTIYF.

This clonotype was observed a handful of times. The chain recombines TRBV5-1 with TRBJ1-1; 7 positions match TRBD1. Looked up from germline, CDR1 is SGHRS and CDR2 is YFSETQ. J was trimmed by 5 bases and V by 2 bases; bases with no gene match: 12. CDR3 length: 16 amino acids. CDR3 loop: CASSFLTGPGLTEAFF. CDR3 in DNA: TGCGCCAGCAGCTTTTTGACAGGGCCTGGGCTAACTGAAGCTTTCTTT.

This clonotype has ten or more counts. This sequence joins TRBV20-1 and TRBJ1-2, with D maybe TRBD1 (5 bases). This CDR3 is built from 14 residues. Germline-derived CDR1 and CDR2 are DFQATT and SNEGSKA (reference sequence). The CDR3 nucleotides are TGCAGCCTCTCATTTAGGGGAATTCACTATGGCTACACCTTC. Residues: CSLSFRGIHYGYTF.

The chain uses TRBV4-1 and TRBJ1-1; D remains unclear. Germline CDR1 and CDR2: MGHRA and YSYEKL. The length of the CDR3 is 15 residues. Trimming took off 0 bases at V and 0 bases at J, with 8 bases between the two ends. DNA of the CDR3: TGCGCCAGCAGCCAAGATCTCCCCATGAACACTGAAGCTTTCTTT. It codes for CASSQDLPMNTEAFF.

This clonotype was counted ten times or more. The rearrangement joins TRBV29-1 to TRBJ1-1, with a tentative D call TRBD1 (5 bases). CDR1 and CDR2 (germline): SQVTM, ANQGSEA. The germline V and J ends were trimmed by 4 bases and 1 base, with 10 bases remaining between them. The CDR3 loop spans 13 amino acids. CDR3 sequence: CSVGGRANTEAFF. CDR3 nucleotides: TGCAGCGTTGGGGGCAGGGCGAACACTGAAGCTTTCTTT.

This clonotype has a count of ten or more. This rearrangement joins TRBV7-2 to TRBJ1-5; 8 bases are a match to TRBD1. Per germline, CDR1 SGHTA and CDR2 FQGNSA. This CDR3 region has 15 residues. With V trimmed by 2 bases and J by 6 bases, 6 bases remained unmatched. The CDR3 loop reads CASSLRTGQGQPQHF. DNA of the CDR3: TGTGCCAGCAGCTTAAGGACAGGGCAGGGTCAGCCCCAGCATTTT.